This T cell receptor (beta chain) derives from a study of blood T cell repertoires in COVID-19. Study-wide context: Researchers got acute and convalescent COVID-19 samples from the United States, Italy and Spain. The cDNA or gDNA used as material had been derived from T cells, B-cell-depleted T cells, or PBMCs.

Per germline, CDR1 SEHNR and CDR2 FQNEAQ (reference sequence). Trimming removed 4 bases from V and 5 bases from J; junction bases left unmatched: 6. The CDR3 loop spans 14 amino acids. Per the study methods: Reference gene primer amplification yielded estimated nucleated cell counts. Sequencing was performed with immunoSEQ multiplex PCR; in TCRdb, only in-frame clones are kept and a portion is missing. That table supplies the V and J calls and clone size; D and trimming were determined from the DNA. The table has approximately 100,000 clones, roughly 87% seen once; the top ten hold 6.2%. The receptor was isolated from a human donor in a cohort sampled during active COVID-19. The chain links TRBV7-9 to TRBJ2-5, with 8 bases aligning to TRBD1. Sequenced input: peripheral blood. The DNA for the CDR3 is TGTGCCAGCAGCTCCAGGGGGCGCAGGGAGACCCAGTACTTC. It translates to CASSSRGRRETQYF.